This TCR beta chain was recorded in a study of blood T cell repertoires in COVID-19. The CDR3 has 14 residues. Trimming took 7 bases from V and 0 from J, leaving 10 bases between them. CDR1 is MNHEY, CDR2 SVGAGI, per germline. Original processing notes: Nucleated cell counts were estimated from reference gene primer amplification. The data were produced by immunoSEQ multiplex PCR, yet TCRdb's version contains in-frame clones alone and is incomplete. The DNA was the basis for D and trimming; V, J and clone size are from that table. The sample lists about 68,000 clones, roughly 86% seen once, with roughly 3.7% in the top ten.

The clonotype comes from a man aged 45-65 years with acute or convalescent COVID-19. The rearrangement joins TRBV6-5 to TRBJ2-4; tentative D call: TRBD2 (6 bases). The sequencing sample was made of peripheral blood. The CDR3 DNA is TGTGCCAGCAAATTAGCGGTAGCCAAAAACATTCAGTACTTC. Its translation: CASKLAVAKNIQYF.